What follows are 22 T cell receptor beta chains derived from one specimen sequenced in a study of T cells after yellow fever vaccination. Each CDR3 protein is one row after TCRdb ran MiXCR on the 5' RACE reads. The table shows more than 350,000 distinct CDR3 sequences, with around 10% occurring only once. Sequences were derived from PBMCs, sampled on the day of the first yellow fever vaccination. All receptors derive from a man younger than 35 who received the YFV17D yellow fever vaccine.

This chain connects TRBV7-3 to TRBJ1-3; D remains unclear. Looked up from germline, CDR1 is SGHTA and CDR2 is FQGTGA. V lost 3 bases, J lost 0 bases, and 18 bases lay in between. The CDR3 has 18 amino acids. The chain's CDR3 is CASSLNPIRSNSGNTIYF. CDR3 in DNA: TGTGCCAGCAGCTTGAACCCTATTCGGTCTAACTCTGGAAACACCATATATTTT.

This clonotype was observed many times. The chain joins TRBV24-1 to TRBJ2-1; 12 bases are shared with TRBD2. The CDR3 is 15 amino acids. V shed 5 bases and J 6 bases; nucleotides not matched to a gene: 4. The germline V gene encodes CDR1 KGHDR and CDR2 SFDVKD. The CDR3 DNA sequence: TGTGCCACCAGTGGAGGACTAGCGGGGCTCAATGAGCAGTTCTTC. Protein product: CATSGGLAGLNEQFF.

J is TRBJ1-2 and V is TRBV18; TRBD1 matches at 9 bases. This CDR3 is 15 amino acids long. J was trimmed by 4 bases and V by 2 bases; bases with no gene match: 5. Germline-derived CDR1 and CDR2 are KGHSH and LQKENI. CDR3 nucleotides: TGTGCCAGCTCACCAGGGACAGGGTACCTCTATGGCTACACCTTC. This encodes CASSPGTGYLYGYTF.

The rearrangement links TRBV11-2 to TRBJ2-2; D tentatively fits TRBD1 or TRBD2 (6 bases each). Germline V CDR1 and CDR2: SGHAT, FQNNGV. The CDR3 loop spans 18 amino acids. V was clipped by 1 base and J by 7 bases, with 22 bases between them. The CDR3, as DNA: TGTGCCAGCAGCTTAGTAGGACTGGGTATCGGGGGCATCGGGGAGCTGTTTTTT. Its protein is CASSLVGLGIGGIGELFF.

Written as DNA, the CDR3 is TGTGCCAGCTCACCTCGACTAGCGACCTCCTACAATGAGCAGTTCTTC. Residues: CASSPRLATSYNEQFF. The chain carries TRBV18 and TRBJ2-1, with 8 nucleotides matching TRBD2. J was trimmed by 0 bases and V by 3 bases; bases with no gene match: 4. The CDR3 has 16 amino acids. Germline-derived CDR1 and CDR2 are KGHSH and LQKENI.

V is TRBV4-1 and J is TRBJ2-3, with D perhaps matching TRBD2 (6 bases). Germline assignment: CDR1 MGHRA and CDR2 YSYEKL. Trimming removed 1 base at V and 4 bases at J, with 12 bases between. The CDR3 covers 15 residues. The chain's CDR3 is CASSQVGGAADTQYF. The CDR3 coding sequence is TGCGCCAGCAGCCAAGTTGGCGGGGCGGCAGATACGCAGTATTTT.

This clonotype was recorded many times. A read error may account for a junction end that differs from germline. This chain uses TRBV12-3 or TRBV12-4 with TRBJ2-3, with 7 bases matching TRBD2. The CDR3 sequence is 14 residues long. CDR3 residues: CASSLGTNTDTQYF. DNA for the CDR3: TGCGCCAGCAGCTTGGGGACTAACACAGATACGCAGTATTTT.

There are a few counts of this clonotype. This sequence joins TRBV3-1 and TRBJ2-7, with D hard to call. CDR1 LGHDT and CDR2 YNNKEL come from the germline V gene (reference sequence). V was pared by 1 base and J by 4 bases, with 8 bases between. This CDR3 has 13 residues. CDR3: CASSQGRAYEQYF. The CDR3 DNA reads TGTGCCAGCAGCCAAGGACGGGCATACGAGCAGTACTTC.

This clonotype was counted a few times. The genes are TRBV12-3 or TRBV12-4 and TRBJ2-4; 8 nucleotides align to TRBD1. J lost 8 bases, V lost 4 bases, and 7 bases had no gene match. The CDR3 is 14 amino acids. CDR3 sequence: CASSSGQGMDIQYF. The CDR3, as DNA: TGTGCCAGCAGTTCCGGACAGGGAATGGACATTCAGTACTTC.

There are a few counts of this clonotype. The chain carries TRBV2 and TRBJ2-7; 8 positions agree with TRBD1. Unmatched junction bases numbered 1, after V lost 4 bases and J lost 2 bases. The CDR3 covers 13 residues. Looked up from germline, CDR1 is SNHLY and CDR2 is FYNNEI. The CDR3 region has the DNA TGTGCCAGCAGTGTACAGGGGGCCTACGAGCAGTACTTC. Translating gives CASSVQGAYEQYF. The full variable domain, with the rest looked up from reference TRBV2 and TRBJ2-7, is EPEVTQTPSHQVTQMGQEVILRCVPISNHLYFYWYRQILGQKVEFLVSFYNNEISEKSEIFDDQFSVERPDGSNFTLKIRSTKLEDSAMYFCASSVQGAYEQYFGPGTRLTVT.

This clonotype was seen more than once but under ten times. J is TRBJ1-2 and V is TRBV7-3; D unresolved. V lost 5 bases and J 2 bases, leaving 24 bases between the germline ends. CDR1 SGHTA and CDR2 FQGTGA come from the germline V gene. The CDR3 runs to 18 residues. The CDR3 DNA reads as TGTGCCAGCAGCCTAAGCGGCGGGCGGCAGCTCCTGAACTATGGCTACACCTTC. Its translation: CASSLSGGRQLLNYGYTF.

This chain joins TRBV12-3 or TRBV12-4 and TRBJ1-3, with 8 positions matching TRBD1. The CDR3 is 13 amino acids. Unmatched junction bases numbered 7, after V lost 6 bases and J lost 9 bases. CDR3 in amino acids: CASRGTGSGTIYF. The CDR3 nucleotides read TGTGCCAGCAGGGGGACAGGCTCCGGCACCATATATTTT.

The CDR3 spells CASNFGTTRNSPLHF. In DNA, the CDR3 is TGTGCCAGTAATTTCGGGACGACACGTAATTCACCCCTCCACTTT. The chain carries TRBV12-3 or TRBV12-4 and TRBJ1-6; a weak D match, TRBD1 (5 bases). The V end lost 9 bases, the J end lost 6 bases, and 18 bases lay between the germline ends. The length of the CDR3 is 15 residues.

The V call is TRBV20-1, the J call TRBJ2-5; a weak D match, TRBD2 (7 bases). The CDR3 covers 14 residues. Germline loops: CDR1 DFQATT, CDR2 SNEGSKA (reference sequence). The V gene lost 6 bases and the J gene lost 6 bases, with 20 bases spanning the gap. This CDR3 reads CSASHRGGVKTQYF. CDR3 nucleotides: TGCAGTGCCTCCCATAGGGGGGGGGTAAAGACCCAGTACTTC.

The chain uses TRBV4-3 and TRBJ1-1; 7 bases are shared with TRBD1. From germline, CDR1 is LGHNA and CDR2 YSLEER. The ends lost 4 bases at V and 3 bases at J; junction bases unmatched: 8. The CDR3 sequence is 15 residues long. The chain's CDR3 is CASSLLSTGDTEAFF. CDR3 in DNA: TGCGCCAGCAGCCTCCTCTCCACAGGGGACACTGAAGCTTTCTTT.

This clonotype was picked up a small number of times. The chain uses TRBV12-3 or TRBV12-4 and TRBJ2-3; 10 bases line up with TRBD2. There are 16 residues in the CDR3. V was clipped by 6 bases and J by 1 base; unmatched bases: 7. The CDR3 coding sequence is TGTGCCAGCAGCCGGAAGGGGACTAGCGGCACAGATACGCAGTATTTT. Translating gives CASSRKGTSGTDTQYF.

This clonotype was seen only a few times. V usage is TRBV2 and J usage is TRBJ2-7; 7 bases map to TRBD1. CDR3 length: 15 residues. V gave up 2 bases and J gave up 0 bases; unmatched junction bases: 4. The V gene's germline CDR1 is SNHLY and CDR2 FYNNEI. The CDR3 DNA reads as TGTGCCAGCAGTGAATGGTCAGGGGGCTCCTACGAGCAGTACTTC. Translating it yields CASSEWSGGSYEQYF.

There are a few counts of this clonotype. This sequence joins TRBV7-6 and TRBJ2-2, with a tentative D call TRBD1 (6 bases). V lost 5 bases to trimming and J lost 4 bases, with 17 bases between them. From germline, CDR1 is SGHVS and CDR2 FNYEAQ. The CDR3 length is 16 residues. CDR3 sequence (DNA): TGTGCCAGCAGCCCCCATCAGGGGTCAACCACCGGGGAGCTGTTTTTT. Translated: CASSPHQGSTTGELFF.

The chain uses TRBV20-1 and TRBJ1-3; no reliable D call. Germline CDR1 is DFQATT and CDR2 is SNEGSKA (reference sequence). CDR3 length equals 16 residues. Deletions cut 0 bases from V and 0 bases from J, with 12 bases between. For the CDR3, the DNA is TGCAGTGCTAGAGATTTCCGACTACTCTCTGGAAACACCATATATTTT. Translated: CSARDFRLLSGNTIYF.

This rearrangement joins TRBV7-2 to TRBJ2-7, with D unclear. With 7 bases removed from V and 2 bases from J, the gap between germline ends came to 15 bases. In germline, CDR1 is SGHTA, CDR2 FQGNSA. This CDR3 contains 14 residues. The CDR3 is CASTPRAEPYEQYF. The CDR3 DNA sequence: TGTGCCAGCACCCCACGGGCAGAGCCCTACGAGCAGTACTTC. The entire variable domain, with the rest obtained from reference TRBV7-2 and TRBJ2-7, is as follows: GAGVSQSPSNKVTEKGKDVELRCDPISGHTALYWYRQSLGQGLEFLIYFQGNSAPDKSGLPSDRFSAERTGGSVSTLTIQRTQQEDSAVYLCASTPRAEPYEQYFGPGTRLTVT.

The CDR3 loop is CASSLISRGLETEAFF. The CDR3 region has the DNA TGCGCCAGCAGCTTGATTAGTCGCGGCTTGGAGACTGAAGCTTTCTTT. The chain recombines TRBV4-1 with TRBJ1-1; D is unclear. The V end lost 5 bases, the J end lost 5 bases, and 21 bases lay between the germline ends. The germline CDR1 and CDR2 sequences are MGHRA and YSYEKL. This CDR3 is built from 16 residues.

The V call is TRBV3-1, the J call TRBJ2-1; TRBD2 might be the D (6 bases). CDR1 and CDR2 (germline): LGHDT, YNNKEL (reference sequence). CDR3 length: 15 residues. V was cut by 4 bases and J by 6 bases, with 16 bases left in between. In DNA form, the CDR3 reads TGTGCCAGCAGCCTCCGGGACTGGGGTAGCAATGAGCAGTTCTTC. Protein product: CASSLRDWGSNEQFF.